Here is one TCR beta chain with its context. Data came from immunoSEQ multiplex PCR; TCRdb stores just in-frame clones and leaves some out. The sample holds 1.6 million or so clones; roughly 96% are singletons and the top ten take about 1%. Germline CDR1 reads MNHEY; CDR2 reads SVGAGI. The CDR3 has 14 residues. V lost 4 bases, J lost 6 bases, and 15 bases lay in between. The sample comes from a study of shared clonotypes between healthy human individuals. This sequence was found in a man aged 30-40 years in good health. This chain connects TRBV6-5 to TRBJ1-2; D may be TRBD1 (5 bases). The sequencing sample was made of naive CD4+ T cells sorted from blood. As to subset: CD45RA+ positively selected. The DNA of the CDR3 is TGTGCCAGCAGTTTTACCGGGTCGGGGCATGGCTACACCTTC. It specifies CASSFTGSGHGYTF.